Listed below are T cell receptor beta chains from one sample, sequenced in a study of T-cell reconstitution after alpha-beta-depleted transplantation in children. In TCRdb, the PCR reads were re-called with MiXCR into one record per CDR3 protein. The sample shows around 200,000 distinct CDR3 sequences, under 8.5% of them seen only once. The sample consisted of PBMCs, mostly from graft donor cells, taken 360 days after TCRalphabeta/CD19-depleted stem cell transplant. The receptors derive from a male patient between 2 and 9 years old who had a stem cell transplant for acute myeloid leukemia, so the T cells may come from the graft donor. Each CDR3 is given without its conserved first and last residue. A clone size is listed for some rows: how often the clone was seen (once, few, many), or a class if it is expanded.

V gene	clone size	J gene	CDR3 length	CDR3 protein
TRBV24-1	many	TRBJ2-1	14	ATSDSGMGSYNEQF
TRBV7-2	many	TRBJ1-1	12	ASSLGVGGTEAF
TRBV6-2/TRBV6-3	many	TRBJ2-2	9	ATKYPGELF
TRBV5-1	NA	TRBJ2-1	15	ASSPFSVLAGQNEQF
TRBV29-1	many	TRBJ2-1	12	SVERVIADNEQF
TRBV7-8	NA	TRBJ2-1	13	ASQRTWTGYNEQF
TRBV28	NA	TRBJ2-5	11	ASSLWGVQTQY
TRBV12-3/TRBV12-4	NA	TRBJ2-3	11	ASSFLEPHTQY
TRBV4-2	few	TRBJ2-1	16	ASSERLAGGPPYNEQF
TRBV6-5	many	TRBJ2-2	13	ASSYGTGRTGELF
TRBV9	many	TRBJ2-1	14	ASSQAGTPVYNEQF